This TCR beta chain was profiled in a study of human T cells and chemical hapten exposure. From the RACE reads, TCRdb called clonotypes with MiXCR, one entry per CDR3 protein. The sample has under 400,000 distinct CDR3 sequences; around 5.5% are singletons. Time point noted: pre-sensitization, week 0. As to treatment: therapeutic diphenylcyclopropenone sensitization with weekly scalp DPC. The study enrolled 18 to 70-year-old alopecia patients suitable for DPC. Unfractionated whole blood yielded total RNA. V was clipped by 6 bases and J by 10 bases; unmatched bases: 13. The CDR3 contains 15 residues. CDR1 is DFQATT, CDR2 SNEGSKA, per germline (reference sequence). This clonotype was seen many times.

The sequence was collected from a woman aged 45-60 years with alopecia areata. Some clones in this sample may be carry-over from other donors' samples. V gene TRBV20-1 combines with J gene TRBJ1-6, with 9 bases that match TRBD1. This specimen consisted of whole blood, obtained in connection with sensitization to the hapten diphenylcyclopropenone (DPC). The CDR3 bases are TGCAGTGCCCCCCTAATGACAGGGGGGGAGTCACCCCTCCACTTT. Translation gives CSAPLMTGGESPLHF.